This note documents a single T cell receptor (beta chain) sequence. The data belong to a study of control samples from healthy donors and cancer patients. Sequenced by immunoSEQ multiplex PCR; TCRdb stores in-frame clones only, minus some. The table records 120,000 or so clones, almost 95% of them present only once. V was clipped by 1 base and J by 8 bases, with 17 bases between them. Germline CDR1 reads LGHNA; CDR2 reads YSLEER. The CDR3 covers 15 residues. This sequence originates from a man at least 80 years old with head and neck cancer. This chain links TRBV4-3 with TRBJ1-2, with D possibly being TRBD1 (6 bases). The specimen was PBMCs. The CDR3 DNA reads as TGCGCCAGCAGCCAAGGGGCACAGGGTTATCGCGGCTACACCTTC. It translates to CASSQGAQGYRGYTF.